Listed here are 15 T cell receptor beta chains from one sample, sequenced in a study of T cells in Graves' hyperthyroidism and ophthalmopathy. Template material for amplifying TCR beta CDR3 regions consisted of RNA transcripts. Using the HTBI primer set, a first-round RT-PCR was run on the TCR CDR3. TCRdb reprocessed the multiplex PCR reads with MiXCR, giving one entry per CDR3 protein. This table holds hundreds of thousands of distinct CDR3 sequences, 14% found once. The specimen was blood. The receptor set was obtained from a woman aged 18-29 years with Graves' hyperthyroidism.

In its sample, this clonotype was seen many times. The rearrangement uses TRBV5-6 and TRBJ2-4, with TRBD1 identical over 7 bases. This CDR3 contains 18 residues. J gave up 2 bases and V 6 bases, and 17 bases lay outside the gene matches. CDR1 and CDR2 from the germline V gene are SGHDT and YYEEEE. In DNA form, the CDR3 reads TGTGCCAGCACCCCAGGAGGAGCAAAGACAGGGACCAAAAACATTCAGTACTTC. The encoded protein is CASTPGGAKTGTKNIQYF.

This clonotype was observed at least ten times. CDR3 bases: TGTGCCAGCACCGACAGGTCGAGCAATCAGCCCCAGCATTTT. Its protein product is CASTDRSSNQPQHF. V gene TRBV6-1 combines with J gene TRBJ1-5, with D maybe TRBD1 (6 bases). The CDR3 spans 14 residues. CDR1 and CDR2 (germline): MNHNS, SASEGT. Trimming stripped 7 bases from V and 1 base from J, with 11 bases between.

The table lists this clonotype with a few counts. For the CDR3, the DNA is TGCAGTGCTAGAGATCCGCGGGGGACTGAAGCTTTCTTT. This translates into CSARDPRGTEAFF. This chain uses TRBV20-1 with TRBJ1-1; D is possibly TRBD1 (5 bases). Trimming cost V 0 bases and J 5 bases, with 10 bases left between them. The CDR3 loop spans 13 amino acids. Per germline, CDR1 DFQATT and CDR2 SNEGSKA (reference sequence).

This clonotype was recorded at least ten times. The rearrangement uses TRBV11-2 and TRBJ2-1, with 10 bases matching TRBD2. Germline CDR1 reads SGHAT; CDR2 reads FQNNGV. Trimming at V came to 7 bases and at J to 3 bases, leaving 6 bases not matched to a gene. This CDR3 is built from 15 residues. CDR3 sequence: CASTLAGAGYNEQFF. The DNA for the CDR3 is TGTGCCAGCACTCTAGCGGGAGCAGGCTACAATGAGCAGTTCTTC.

J is TRBJ2-2 and V is TRBV6-5; 11 positions match TRBD2. The trim removed 6 bases at V and 2 bases at J, leaving 5 bases unmatched. CDR3 size: 16 residues. CDR1 is MNHEY and CDR2 is SVGAGI in the germline V gene. CDR3 DNA: TGTGCCAGCAGGTTAGCGGGAGGGATAAACACCGGGGAGCTGTTTTTT. Translated: CASRLAGGINTGELFF.

This clonotype was recorded a few times. The genes are TRBV19 and TRBJ1-5; 9 bases line up with TRBD1. This CDR3 has 15 residues. Germline CDR1 LNHDA, CDR2 SQIVND (reference sequence). Trimming at V came to 7 bases and at J to 5 bases, leaving 9 bases not matched to a gene. CDR3 bases: TGTGCCAGTACCCCGGGACAGGGAGGTCATCAGCCCCAGCATTTT. Protein: CASTPGQGGHQPQHF. Combining the CDR3 with reference TRBV19 and TRBJ1-5 gives the whole variable domain DGGITQSPKYLFRKEGQNVTLSCEQNLNHDAMYWYRQDPGQGLRLIYYSQIVNDFQKGDIAEGYSVSREKKESFPLTVTSAQKNPTAFYLCASTPGQGGHQPQHFGDGTRLSIL.

The J gene is TRBJ2-2, the V gene TRBV10-3, with D perhaps given as TRBD1 or TRBD2 (5 bases each). CDR3 length equals 15 residues. Germline CDR1 and CDR2: ENHRY and SYGVKD. V was trimmed by 6 bases and J by 6 bases, leaving 17 bases between them. CDR3 in amino acids: CAIRAERGTAGELFF. The CDR3 DNA reads TGTGCCATCAGAGCGGAGAGGGGAACGGCCGGGGAGCTGTTTTTT.

This clonotype has a count of ten or more. The CDR3 sequence is CASSPSLGSGTEAFF. In DNA form, the CDR3 reads TGTGCCAGCAGCCCTTCCCTAGGGTCGGGCACTGAAGCTTTCTTT. This chain links TRBV12-3 or TRBV12-4 with TRBJ1-1, with unresolved D. V lost 6 bases, J lost 4 bases, and 18 bases lay in between. This CDR3 comprises 15 residues.

The table lists this clonotype with a few counts. The chain has TRBV15 and TRBJ2-3; tentative D call: TRBD1 (5 bases). Trimming took off 8 bases at V and 5 bases at J, with 17 bases between the two ends. The germline gives CDR1 LNHNV, CDR2 YYDKDF (reference sequence). The CDR3 is made up of 14 amino acids. The CDR3 region has the DNA TGTGCCACCGAGGAAGGGGTAGTGGAAGATACGCAGTATTTT. Amino acid sequence: CATEEGVVEDTQYF.

The rearrangement joins TRBV5-6 to TRBJ1-2; 11 nucleotides agree with TRBD1. Per germline, CDR1 SGHDT and CDR2 YYEEEE. The CDR3 has 15 amino acids. With 4 bases clipped from V and 4 bases from J, the junction kept 6 bases outside the gene matches. The CDR3 region has the DNA TGTGCCAGCAGCCCACTCGGGACAGGGGGCTATGGCTACACCTTC. It is translated as CASSPLGTGGYGYTF.

This clonotype was picked up many times. The rearrangement joins TRBV6-5 to TRBJ1-1; unclear D gene. With 2 bases removed from V and 5 bases from J, the gap between germline ends came to 12 bases. The germline CDR1 and CDR2 sequences are MNHEY and SVGAGI. The CDR3 has 14 amino acids. The CDR3 region has the DNA TGTGCCAGCAGTTACGAGGGTCCGCGAACTGAAGCTTTCTTT. Its translation is CASSYEGPRTEAFF.

This clonotype has at least ten counts. The chain combines TRBV3-1 with TRBJ1-5; no firm D call. Trimming cost V 4 bases and J 0 bases, with 13 bases left between them. Looked up from germline, CDR1 is LGHDT and CDR2 is YNNKEL (reference sequence). This CDR3 spans 16 amino acids. CDR3 region: CASSLGRGYSNQPQHF. CDR3 DNA: TGTGCCAGCAGCCTCGGGCGAGGGTATAGCAATCAGCCCCAGCATTTT.

This clonotype was seen many times. The chain recombines TRBV7-9 with TRBJ2-7, with 7 bases matching TRBD2. The J segment lost 6 bases and the V segment lost 5 bases, leaving 1 base of the junction unmatched. The germline V gene encodes CDR1 SEHNR and CDR2 FQNEAQ (reference sequence). The CDR3 spans 11 residues. CDR3 amino acids: CASSREVEQYF. As DNA, the CDR3 is TGTGCCAGCAGCCGGGAGGTCGAGCAGTACTTC.

This chain links TRBV3-1 with TRBJ2-7; a possible D gene is TRBD2 (6 bases). Germline values: CDR1 LGHDT, CDR2 YNNKEL (reference sequence). This CDR3 contains 16 residues. The germline V and J ends were trimmed by 2 bases and 5 bases, with 19 bases remaining between them. Here the CDR3 DNA reads TGTGCCAGCAGCCAAAGATCCTCGGGAGTGGTCGACGAGCAGTACTTC. Translating it yields CASSQRSSGVVDEQYF.

This clonotype was picked up many times. CDR3 residues: CASSSQRIGRTRMNNEQFF. The CDR3 coding sequence is TGTGCCAGCAGTTCCCAGAGGATAGGGAGGACCAGAATGAACAATGAGCAGTTCTTC. The chain joins TRBV28 to TRBJ2-1; possible D gene TRBD2, 6 bases. Trimming left V 4 bases short and J 5 bases short, with 27 bases between. The CDR3 sequence is 19 residues long. Germline assignment: CDR1 MDHEN and CDR2 SYDVKM.